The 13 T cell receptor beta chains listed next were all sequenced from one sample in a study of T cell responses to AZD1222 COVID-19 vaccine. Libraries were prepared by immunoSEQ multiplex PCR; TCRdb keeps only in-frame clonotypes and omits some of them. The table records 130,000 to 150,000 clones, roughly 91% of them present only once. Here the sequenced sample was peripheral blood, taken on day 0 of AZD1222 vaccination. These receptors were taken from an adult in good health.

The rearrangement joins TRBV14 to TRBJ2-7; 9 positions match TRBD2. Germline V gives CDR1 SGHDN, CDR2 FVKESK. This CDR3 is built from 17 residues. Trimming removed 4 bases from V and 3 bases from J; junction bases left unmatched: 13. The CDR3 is CASSRPHPASGDYEQYF. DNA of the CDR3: TGTGCCAGCAGCCGCCCACATCCGGCTAGCGGGGACTACGAGCAGTACTTC. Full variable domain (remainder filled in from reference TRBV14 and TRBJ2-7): EAGVTQFPSHSVIEKGQTVTLRCDPISGHDNLYWYRRVMGKEIKFLLHFVKESKQDESGMPNNRFLAERTGGTYSTLKVQPAELEDSGVYFCASSRPHPASGDYEQYFGPGTRLTVT.

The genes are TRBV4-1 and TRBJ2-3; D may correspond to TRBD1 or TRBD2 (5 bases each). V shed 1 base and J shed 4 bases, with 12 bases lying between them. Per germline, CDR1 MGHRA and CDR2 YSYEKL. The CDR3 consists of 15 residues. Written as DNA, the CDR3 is TGCGCCAGCAGCCAAGTGGAGGTGGGACCAGATACGCAGTATTTT. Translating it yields CASSQVEVGPDTQYF.

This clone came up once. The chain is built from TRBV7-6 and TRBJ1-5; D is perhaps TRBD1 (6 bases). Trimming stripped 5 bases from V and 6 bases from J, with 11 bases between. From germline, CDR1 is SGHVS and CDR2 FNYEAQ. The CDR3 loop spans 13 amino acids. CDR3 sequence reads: CASSPGGFQPQHF. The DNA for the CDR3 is TGTGCCAGCAGCCCCGGGGGCTTTCAGCCCCAGCATTTT.

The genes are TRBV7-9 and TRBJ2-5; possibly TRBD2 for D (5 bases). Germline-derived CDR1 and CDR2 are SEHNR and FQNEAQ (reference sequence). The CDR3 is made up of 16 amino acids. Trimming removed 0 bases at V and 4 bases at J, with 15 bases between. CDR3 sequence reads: CASSLASTSLGETQYF. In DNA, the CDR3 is TGTGCCAGCAGCTTAGCAAGTACTAGTTTAGGAGAGACCCAGTACTTC. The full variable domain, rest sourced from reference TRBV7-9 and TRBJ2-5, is DTGVSQNPRHKITKRGQNVTFRCDPISEHNRLYWYRQTLGQGPEFLTYFQNEAQLEKSRLLSDRFSAERPKGSFSTLEIQRTEQGDSAMYLCASSLASTSLGETQYFGPGTRLLVL.

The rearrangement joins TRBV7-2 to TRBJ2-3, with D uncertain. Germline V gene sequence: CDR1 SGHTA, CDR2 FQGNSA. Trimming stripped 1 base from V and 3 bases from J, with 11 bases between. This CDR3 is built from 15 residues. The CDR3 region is CASSLGGPGTDTQYF. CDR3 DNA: TGTGCCAGCAGCTTAGGTGGCCCTGGGACAGATACGCAGTATTTT.

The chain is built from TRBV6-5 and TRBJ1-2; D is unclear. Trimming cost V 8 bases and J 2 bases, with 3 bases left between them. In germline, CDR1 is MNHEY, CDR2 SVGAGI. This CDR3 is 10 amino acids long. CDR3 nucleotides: TGTGCCAGCCGGAACTATGGCTACACCTTC. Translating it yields CASRNYGYTF.

CDR3 sequence reads: CASSLGDSGIYEQYF. The DNA for the CDR3 is TGTGCCAGCAGCTTAGGTGATAGCGGGATCTACGAGCAGTACTTC. The V and J genes are TRBV7-9 and TRBJ2-7; TRBD2 agrees at 8 bases. Germline V gene sequence: CDR1 SEHNR, CDR2 FQNEAQ (reference sequence). The CDR3 contains 15 residues. V shed 1 base, J shed 3 bases, and the junction held 5 bases outside the gene matches.

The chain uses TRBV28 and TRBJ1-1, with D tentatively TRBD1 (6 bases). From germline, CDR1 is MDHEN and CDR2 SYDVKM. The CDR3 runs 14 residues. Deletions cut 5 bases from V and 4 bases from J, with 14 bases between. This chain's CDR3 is CASSQQGVGTEAFF. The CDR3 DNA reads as TGTGCCAGCAGTCAACAGGGAGTGGGCACTGAAGCTTTCTTT.

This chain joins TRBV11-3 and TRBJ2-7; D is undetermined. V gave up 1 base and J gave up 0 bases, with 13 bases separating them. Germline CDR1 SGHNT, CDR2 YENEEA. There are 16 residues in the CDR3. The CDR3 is CASSLVGRASSYEQYF. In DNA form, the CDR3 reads TGTGCCAGCAGCTTAGTTGGACGGGCTAGCTCCTACGAGCAGTACTTC. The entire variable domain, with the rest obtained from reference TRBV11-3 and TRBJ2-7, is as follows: EAGVVQSPRYKIIEKKQPVAFWCNPISGHNTLYWYLQNLGQGPELLIRYENEEAVDDSQLPKDRFSAERLKGVDSTLKIQPAELGDSAVYLCASSLVGRASSYEQYFGPGTRLTVT.

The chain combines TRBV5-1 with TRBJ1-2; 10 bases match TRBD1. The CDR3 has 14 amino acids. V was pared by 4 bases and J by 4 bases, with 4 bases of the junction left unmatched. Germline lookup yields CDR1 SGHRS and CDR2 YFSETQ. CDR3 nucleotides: TGCGCCAGCAGCCATGGACAGGGGGGCTATGGCTACACCTTC. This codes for CASSHGQGGYGYTF.

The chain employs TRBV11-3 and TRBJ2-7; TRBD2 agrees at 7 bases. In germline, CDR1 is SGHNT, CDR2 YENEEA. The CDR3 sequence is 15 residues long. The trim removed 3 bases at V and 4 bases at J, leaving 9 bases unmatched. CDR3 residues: CASSFSRGGRYEQYF. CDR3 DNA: TGTGCCAGCAGCTTCAGCCGCGGGGGTCGGTACGAGCAGTACTTC. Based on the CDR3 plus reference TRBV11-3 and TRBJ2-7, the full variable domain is EAGVVQSPRYKIIEKKQPVAFWCNPISGHNTLYWYLQNLGQGPELLIRYENEEAVDDSQLPKDRFSAERLKGVDSTLKIQPAELGDSAVYLCASSFSRGGRYEQYFGPGTRLTVT.

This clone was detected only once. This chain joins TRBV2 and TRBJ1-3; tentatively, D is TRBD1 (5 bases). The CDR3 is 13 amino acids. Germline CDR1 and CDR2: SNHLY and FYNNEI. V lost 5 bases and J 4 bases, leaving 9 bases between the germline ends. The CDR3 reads CASSWDGGNTIYF. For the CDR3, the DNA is TGTGCCAGCAGTTGGGACGGGGGAAACACCATATATTTT.

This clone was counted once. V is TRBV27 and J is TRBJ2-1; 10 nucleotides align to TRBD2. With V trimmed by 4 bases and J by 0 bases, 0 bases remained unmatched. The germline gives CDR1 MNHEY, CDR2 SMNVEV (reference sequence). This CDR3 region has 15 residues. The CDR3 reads CASSWTSGSYNEQFF. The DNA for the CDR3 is TGTGCCAGCAGTTGGACTAGCGGCTCCTACAATGAGCAGTTCTTC.